These T cell receptor beta chains were read from a single sample in a study of early T cells in non-severe SARS-CoV-2 infection. One entry per CDR3 protein results from TCRdb running MiXCR on the 5' RACE reads. The sample has tens of thousands of distinct CDR3 sequences; roughly 9.9% are singletons. Input material: whole blood. These receptor sequences come from an adult who was a healthcare worker with PCR-confirmed SARS-CoV-2 infection or an uninfected control (not recorded which). CDR3s include the opening cysteine and the closing phenylalanine or tryptophan. A D gene is named only where the DNA matches it firmly. Only part of the rows carry a size: once, few, many, or a class if the clone is expanded.

d_call | clone_size | j_call | v_call | cdr3_aa | cdr3_nt
. | few | TRBJ1-5 | TRBV29-1 | CSAGSSNQPQHF | TGCAGCGCTGGAAGTAGCAATCAGCCCCAGCATTTT
. | few | TRBJ2-1 | TRBV6-2/TRBV6-3 | CASSLGGTSYNEQFF | TGTGCCAGCAGTCTAGGGGGTACGTCCTACAATGAGCAGTTCTTC
. | few | TRBJ1-1 | TRBV7-9 | CASRSLTEAFF | TGTGCCAGCAGAAGCTTAACTGAAGCTTTCTTT
TRBD1 | . | TRBJ2-7 | TRBV6-5 | CASSKDRAPYEQYF | TGTGCCAGCAGTAAAGACAGGGCACCCTACGAGCAGTACTTC
TRBD1 | few | TRBJ1-3 | TRBV29-1 | CSVEFRDRGNTIYF | TGCAGCGTCGAGTTCCGGGACAGGGGAAACACCATATATTTT
. | many | TRBJ2-1 | TRBV12-3/TRBV12-4 | CAIGRNEQFF | TGTGCCATCGGGAGAAATGAGCAGTTCTTC
TRBD1 | few | TRBJ2-3 | TRBV20-1 | CSAGQGVDTQYF | TGCAGTGCTGGACAGGGGGTGGATACGCAGTATTTT
. | few | TRBJ2-2 | TRBV11-2 | CASSLGTGNYAGELFF | TGTGCCAGCAGCTTAGGTACAGGGAATTACGCCGGGGAGCTGTTTTTT
TRBD1 | few | TRBJ2-2 | TRBV7-2 | CASNQGANTGELFF | TGTGCCAGCAACCAGGGGGCGAACACCGGGGAGCTGTTTTTT
TRBD1 | many | TRBJ2-1 | TRBV28 | CASTGTGRDNEQFF | TGTGCCAGCACCGGGACAGGGAGGGACAATGAGCAGTTCTTC
. | many | TRBJ1-6 | TRBV7-9 | CASSILGSYNSPLHF | TGTGCCAGCAGTATCTTGGGTTCCTATAATTCACCCCTCCACTTT
. | many | TRBJ2-1 | TRBV10-3 | CAIRTGQYNEQFF | TGTGCCATCAGGACCGGACAGTACAATGAGCAGTTCTTC
. | many | TRBJ1-1 | TRBV20-1 | CTASAGKSTEAFF | TGCACCGCTAGTGCGGGGAAGTCCACTGAAGCTTTCTTT
. | . | TRBJ2-6 | TRBV6-4 | CASSDSPGANVLTF | TGTGCCAGCAGTGACTCCCCTGGGGCCAACGTCCTGACTTTC
. | many | TRBJ1-5 | TRBV6-6 | CASSYWEVDQPQHF | TGTGCCAGCAGTTACTGGGAGGTCGATCAGCCCCAGCATTTT
. | many | TRBJ2-3 | TRBV27 | CASSSPLAYTQYF | TGTGCCAGCAGTTCGCCCCTCGCCTATACGCAGTATTTT
TRBD1 | many | TRBJ1-2 | TRBV2 | CASSLLSYGTGKGYTF | TGTGCCAGCAGTCTCCTATCCTACGGGACAGGGAAAGGCTACACCTTC
. | many | TRBJ1-1 | TRBV7-2 | CASSLKTNTEAFF | TGTGCCAGCAGCCTAAAGACGAACACTGAAGCTTTCTTT
TRBD2 | many | TRBJ2-5 | TRBV6-1 | CASGLEVSETQYF | TGTGCCAGCGGACTAGAGGTATCAGAGACCCAGTACTTC
TRBD1 | medium-sized | TRBJ1-5 | TRBV19 | CATSTGVGSNQPQHF | TGTGCCACCTCCACAGGGGTTGGGAGCAATCAGCCCCAGCATTTT
. | few | TRBJ2-5 | TRBV11-2 | CASSLRGGNQETQYF | TGTGCCAGCAGCTTAAGAGGGGGAAATCAAGAGACCCAGTACTTC
. | . | TRBJ2-1 | TRBV5-5 | CASSLGLSHEQFF | TGTGCCAGCAGCTTGGGGCTGAGCCATGAGCAGTTCTTC
. | many | TRBJ2-3 | TRBV20-1 | CSARLDTQYF | TGCAGTGCTAGATTGGATACGCAGTATTTT
TRBD2 | few | TRBJ2-3 | TRBV11-2 | CASSKFGGAGDTQYF | TGTGCCAGCAGCAAATTCGGGGGGGCGGGCGATACGCAGTATTTT
TRBD2 | few | TRBJ2-1 | TRBV5-5 | CASSLAGGPMYEQFF | TGTGCCAGCAGCTTAGCGGGGGGGCCGATGTATGAGCAGTTCTTC
. | many | TRBJ2-1 | TRBV10-3 | CAISENDNEQFF | TGTGCCATCAGTGAGAATGACAATGAGCAGTTCTTC
. | few | TRBJ2-5 | TRBV7-2 | CASSPVRETQYF | TGTGCCAGCAGCCCGGTGCGAGAGACCCAGTACTTC
. | . | TRBJ2-1 | TRBV7-8 | CASSYGLAPPSNEQFF | TGTGCCAGCAGCTACGGTCTAGCGCCGCCTTCGAATGAGCAGTTCTTC
TRBD2 | few | TRBJ2-4 | TRBV15 | CATSRAGLAGGAKNIQYF | TGTGCCACCAGCAGAGCTGGACTAGCGGGGGGAGCCAAAAACATTCAGTACTTC
TRBD1 | few | TRBJ1-2 | TRBV5-4 | CASTPFGQGDGYTF | TGTGCCAGCACACCGTTCGGACAGGGGGACGGCTACACCTTC
TRBD1 | many | TRBJ2-1 | TRBV6-4 | CASSSLGTGYNEQFF | TGTGCCAGCAGTTCTCTAGGGACAGGTTACAATGAGCAGTTCTTC
TRBD2 | many | TRBJ2-1 | TRBV11-1 | CASSPQGLAGTYNEQFF | TGTGCCAGCAGCCCCCAGGGACTAGCGGGGACCTACAATGAGCAGTTCTTC
. | many | TRBJ2-7 | TRBV7-8 | CASSPKRPGTGLDEQYF | TGTGCCAGCAGCCCAAAACGCCCAGGGACGGGTCTCGACGAGCAGTACTTC
. | few | TRBJ2-1 | TRBV11-2 | CASSLGGFEAEQFF | TGTGCCAGCAGCTTAGGGGGTTTCGAGGCCGAGCAGTTCTTC
TRBD1 | many | TRBJ2-1 | TRBV7-6 | CASSLGDRGLYEQFF | TGTGCCAGCAGCTTAGGGGACAGGGGACTGTATGAGCAGTTCTTC
. | . | TRBJ2-3 | TRBV29-1 | CSVKTLTDTQYF | TGCAGCGTTAAAACCCTCACAGATACGCAGTATTTT
. | many | TRBJ2-3 | TRBV20-1 | CSAGAGDTQYF | TGCAGTGCGGGAGCGGGAGATACGCAGTATTTT
. | many | TRBJ2-4 | TRBV28 | CASSPPRLAKNIQYF | TGTGCCAGCAGTCCCCCCAGGTTAGCCAAAAACATTCAGTACTTC
. | many | TRBJ2-7 | TRBV12-3/TRBV12-4 | CASSSGAMQYF | TGTGCCAGCAGCTCCGGGGCGATGCAGTACTTC
TRBD1 | . | TRBJ2-2 | TRBV7-2 | CASSTGTGNTGELFF | TGTGCCAGCAGCACAGGGACAGGGAACACCGGGGAGCTGTTTTTT
TRBD1 | many | TRBJ2-1 | TRBV20-1 | CSAPGTGAYNEQFF | TGCAGTGCCCCCGGGACAGGGGCTTACAATGAGCAGTTCTTC
. | many | TRBJ2-5 | TRBV14 | CASSPGVHQETQYF | TGTGCCAGCAGCCCCGGAGTCCACCAAGAGACCCAGTACTTC
. | . | TRBJ1-1 | TRBV6-6 | CASSRERITEAFF | TGTGCCAGCAGCCGTGAAAGGATCACTGAAGCTTTCTTT
. | . | TRBJ2-5 | TRBV30 | CAWSSGETQYF | TGTGCCTGGAGCTCTGGAGAGACCCAGTACTTC
. | . | TRBJ1-1 | TRBV29-1 | CSVQKGFATEAFF | TGCAGCGTCCAGAAAGGGTTCGCCACTGAAGCTTTCTTT
. | many | TRBJ2-5 | TRBV7-6 | CASSPGPGRETQYF | TGTGCCAGCAGCCCCGGACCCGGACGAGAGACCCAGTACTTC
. | many | TRBJ2-3 | TRBV29-1 | CSIRGEGVTDTQYF | TGCAGTATTCGCGGGGAAGGGGTCACAGATACGCAGTATTTT
. | few | TRBJ1-4 | TRBV15 | CATRLDNQPHEKLFF | TGTGCCACCCGCCTGGACAACCAGCCACATGAAAAACTGTTTTTT
. | many | TRBJ1-4 | TRBV6-5 | CASSSTIYNEKLFF | TGTGCCAGCAGTTCGACAATCTATAATGAAAAACTGTTTTTT
. | few | TRBJ2-2 | TRBV7-3 | CASSTGGRGELFF | TGTGCCAGCAGCACCGGGGGCCGCGGGGAGCTGTTTTTT
. | many | TRBJ1-3 | TRBV18 | CASSPGSSGNTIYF | TGTGCCAGCTCACCAGGGTCCTCTGGAAACACCATATATTTT
TRBD2 | few | TRBJ2-1 | TRBV29-1 | CSAWRLAFHEQFF | TGCAGCGCATGGAGACTAGCTTTCCATGAGCAGTTCTTC
. | many | TRBJ2-2 | TRBV20-1 | CAGGSTGELFF | TGCGCTGGGGGGAGCACCGGGGAGCTGTTTTTT